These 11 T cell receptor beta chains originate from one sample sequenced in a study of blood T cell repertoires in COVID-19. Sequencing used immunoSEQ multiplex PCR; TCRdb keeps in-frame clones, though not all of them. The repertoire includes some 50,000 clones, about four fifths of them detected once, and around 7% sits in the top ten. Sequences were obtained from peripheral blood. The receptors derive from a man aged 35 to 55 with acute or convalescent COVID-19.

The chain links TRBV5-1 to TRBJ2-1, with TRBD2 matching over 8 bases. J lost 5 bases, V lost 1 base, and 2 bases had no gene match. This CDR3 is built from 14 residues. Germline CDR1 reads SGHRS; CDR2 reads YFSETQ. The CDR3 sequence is CASSLTGGNNEQFF. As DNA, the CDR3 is TGCGCCAGCAGCTTGACGGGGGGGAACAATGAGCAGTTCTTC.

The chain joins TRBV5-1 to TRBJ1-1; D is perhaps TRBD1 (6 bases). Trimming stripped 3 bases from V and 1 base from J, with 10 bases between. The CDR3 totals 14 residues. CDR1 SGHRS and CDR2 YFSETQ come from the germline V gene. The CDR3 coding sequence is TGCGCCAGCAGCTGGCAGGGACAGAACACTGAAGCTTTCTTT. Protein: CASSWQGQNTEAFF.

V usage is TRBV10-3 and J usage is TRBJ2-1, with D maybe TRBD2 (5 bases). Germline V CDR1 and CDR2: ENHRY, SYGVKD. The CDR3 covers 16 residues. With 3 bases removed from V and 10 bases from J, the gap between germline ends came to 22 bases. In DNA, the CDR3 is TGTGCCATCAGTGACTCATATGACACTAGGAGTTGGGAGCAGTTCTTC. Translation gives CAISDSYDTRSWEQFF.

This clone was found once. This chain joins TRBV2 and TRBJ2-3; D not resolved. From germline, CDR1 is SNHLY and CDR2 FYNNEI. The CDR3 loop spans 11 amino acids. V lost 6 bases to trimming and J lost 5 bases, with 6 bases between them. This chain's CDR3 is CASSPRDTQYF. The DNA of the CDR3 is TGTGCCAGCAGCCCGAGAGATACGCAGTATTTT.

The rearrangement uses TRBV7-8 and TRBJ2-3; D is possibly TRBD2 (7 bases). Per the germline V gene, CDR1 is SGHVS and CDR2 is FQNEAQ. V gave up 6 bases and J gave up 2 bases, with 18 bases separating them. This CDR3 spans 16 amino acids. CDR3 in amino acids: CASRSPAGGPTDTQYF. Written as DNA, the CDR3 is TGTGCCAGCAGGTCGCCTGCCGGGGGGCCCACAGATACGCAGTATTTT.

Here the CDR3 DNA reads TGTGCCAGTAGTGTCTACAGGGGGGATTCACCCCTCCACTTT. This gives the protein CASSVYRGDSPLHF. V is TRBV19 and J is TRBJ1-6, with 8 bases identical to TRBD1. Germline loops: CDR1 LNHDA, CDR2 SQIVND (reference sequence). This CDR3 region has 14 residues. After removal of 5 bases from V and 8 bases from J, the junction contained 5 bases not matched to a gene.

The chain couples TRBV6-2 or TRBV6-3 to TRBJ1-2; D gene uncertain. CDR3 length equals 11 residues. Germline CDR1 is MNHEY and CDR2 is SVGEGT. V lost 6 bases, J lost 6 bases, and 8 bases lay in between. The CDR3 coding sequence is TGTGCCAGCAGCCTGGCGGATGGCTACACCTTC. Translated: CASSLADGYTF.

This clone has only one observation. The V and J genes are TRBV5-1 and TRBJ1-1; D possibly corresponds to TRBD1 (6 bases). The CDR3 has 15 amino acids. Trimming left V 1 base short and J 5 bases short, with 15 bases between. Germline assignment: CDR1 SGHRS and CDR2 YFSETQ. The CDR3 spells CASSLRWGRGTEAFF. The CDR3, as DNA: TGCGCCAGCAGCTTGAGGTGGGGGAGGGGGACTGAAGCTTTCTTT.

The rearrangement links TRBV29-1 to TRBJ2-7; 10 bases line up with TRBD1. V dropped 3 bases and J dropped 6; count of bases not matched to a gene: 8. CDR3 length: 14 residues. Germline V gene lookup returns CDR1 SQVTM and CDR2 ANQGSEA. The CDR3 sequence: CSVDAGQGLSEQYF. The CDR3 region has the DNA TGCAGCGTTGATGCGGGACAGGGGTTGAGCGAGCAGTACTTC.

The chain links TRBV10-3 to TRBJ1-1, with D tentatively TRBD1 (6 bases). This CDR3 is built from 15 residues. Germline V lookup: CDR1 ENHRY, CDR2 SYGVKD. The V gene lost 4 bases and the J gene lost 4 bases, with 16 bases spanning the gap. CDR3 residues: CAISGGRGMGTEAFF. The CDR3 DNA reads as TGTGCCATCAGTGGGGGCAGGGGAATGGGCACTGAAGCTTTCTTT.

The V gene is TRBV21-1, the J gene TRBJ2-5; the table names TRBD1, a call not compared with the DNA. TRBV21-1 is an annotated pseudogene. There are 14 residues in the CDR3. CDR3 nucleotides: TGTGCCAGTAGTTCCCTGGACAGGCAAGAGACCCAGTACTTC. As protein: CASSSLDRQETQYF.